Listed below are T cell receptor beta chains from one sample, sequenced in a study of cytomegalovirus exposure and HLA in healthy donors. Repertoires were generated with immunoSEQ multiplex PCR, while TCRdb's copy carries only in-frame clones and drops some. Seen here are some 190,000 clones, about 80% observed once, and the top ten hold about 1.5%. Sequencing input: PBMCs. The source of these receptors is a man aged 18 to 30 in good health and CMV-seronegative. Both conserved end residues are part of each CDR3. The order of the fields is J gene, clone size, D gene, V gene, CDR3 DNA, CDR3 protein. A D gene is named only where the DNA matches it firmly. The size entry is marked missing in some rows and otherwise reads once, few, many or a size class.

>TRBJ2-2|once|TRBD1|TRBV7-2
TGTGCCAGCAGCTTAGGACAGGGGTGGACCGGGGAGCTGTTTTTT
CASSLGQGWTGELFF
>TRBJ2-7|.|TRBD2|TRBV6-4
TGTGCCAGCATAGGTATAGCGGGAACCTCCTACGAGCAGTACTTC
CASIGIAGTSYEQYF
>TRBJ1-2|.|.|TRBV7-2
TGTGCCAGCAGCCCTCACGACAGTGTCTATGGCTACACCTTT
CASSPHDSVYGYTF
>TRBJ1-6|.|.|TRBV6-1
TGTGCCAGCTCGGTCGAGCCGAATTCACCCCTCCACTTT
CASSVEPNSPLHF
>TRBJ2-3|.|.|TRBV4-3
TGCGCCAGCAGCCAAGTGGCAGCGAGCACAGATACGCAGTATTTT
CASSQVAASTDTQYF
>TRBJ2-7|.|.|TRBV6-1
TGTGCCATCCCCAAAAGGGACAATCACTACGAGCAGTACTTC
CAIPKRDNHYEQYF
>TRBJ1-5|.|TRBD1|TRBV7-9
TGTGCCAGCAGTGGACAGGGGGTATATCAGCCCCAGCATTTT
CASSGQGVYQPQHF
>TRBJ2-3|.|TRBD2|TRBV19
TGTGCCAGTAGTCCCAGACTAGCGCTTAGCACAGATACGCAGTATTTT
CASSPRLALSTDTQYF
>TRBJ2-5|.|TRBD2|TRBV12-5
TGTGCTAGTGGTTTGGTACAGGGTAGCGGGAGGGCCCAAGAGACCCAGTACTTC
CASGLVQGSGRAQETQYF
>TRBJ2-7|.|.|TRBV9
TGTGCCAGCAGCGTAGGCGGTGACCCGGCCTCCTACGAGCAGTACTTC
CASSVGGDPASYEQYF
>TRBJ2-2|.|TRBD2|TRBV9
TGTGCCAGCAGCGTAAGGGCGGGGGGCGTCGAAACCGGGGAGCTGTTTTTT
CASSVRAGGVETGELFF
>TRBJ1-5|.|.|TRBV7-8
TGTGCCAGCAGCGGGGGCATAAGCAATCAGCCCCAGCATTTT
CASSGGISNQPQHF
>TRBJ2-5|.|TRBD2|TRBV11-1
TGTGCCAGCAGCTACTACGGGGGGGGTTCGGGAGAGACCCAGTACTTC
CASSYYGGGSGETQYF
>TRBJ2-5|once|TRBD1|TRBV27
TGTGCCAGCAGTTTAAACAGGGGGCGAGGTGAGACCCAGTACTTC
CASSLNRGRGETQYF
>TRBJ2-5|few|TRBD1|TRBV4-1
TGCGCCAGCAGCCGAGACAGGGGCGGGGAGACCCAGTACTTC
CASSRDRGGETQYF
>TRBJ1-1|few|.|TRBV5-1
TGCGCCAGCAGCTTGTCGGGTCAACTTAACACTGAAGCTTTCTTT
CASSLSGQLNTEAFF
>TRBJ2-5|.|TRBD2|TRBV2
TGTGCCAGCACCCCGTTGGGCGGGGGGCAAGAGACCCAGTACTTC
CASTPLGGGQETQYF
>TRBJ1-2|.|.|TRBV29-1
TGCAGCGTTGGTGGGGGCAGAGACTATGGCTACACCTTC
CSVGGGRDYGYTF
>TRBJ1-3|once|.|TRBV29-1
TGCAGCGTTCGGACAGACGCGGGAAACACCATATATTTT
CSVRTDAGNTIYF
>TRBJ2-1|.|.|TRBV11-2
TGTGCCAGCAGCTTAGATAGCCTTTCCTACAATGAGCAGTTCTTC
CASSLDSLSYNEQFF
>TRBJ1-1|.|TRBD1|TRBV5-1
TGCGCCAGCAGCTTGGGCAGGGGACAGGGGGATTGGAGGGCTGAAGCTTTCTTT
CASSLGRGQGDWRAEAFF
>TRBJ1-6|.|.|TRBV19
TGTGCCAGTAGTATAGATCTCGCGGGGTCCTATAATTCACCCCTCCACTTT
CASSIDLAGSYNSPLHF
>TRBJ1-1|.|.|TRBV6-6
TGTGCCAGCAGTTACGAGGGGGGGAGGACTGAAGCTTTCTTT
CASSYEGGRTEAFF
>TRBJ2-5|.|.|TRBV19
TGTGCCAGTAGGCCCGGGACATCCTCCCAAGAGACCCAGTACTTC
CASRPGTSSQETQYF
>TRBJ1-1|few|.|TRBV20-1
TGCAGTGCTAGTAGGAACACTGAAGCTTTCTTT
CSASRNTEAFF
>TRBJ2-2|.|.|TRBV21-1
TGTGCCAGCAGCAAAGCTTGGAGACAGGGGGACACCGGGGAGCTGTTTTTT
CASSKAWRQGDTGELFF
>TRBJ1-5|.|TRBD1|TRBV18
TGTGCCAGCTCACCATCCTCTGGTGGGACAGATAGCAATCAGCCCCAGCATTTT
CASSPSSGGTDSNQPQHF